This TCR beta chain was recorded in a study of blood T cell repertoires in COVID-19. This CDR3 contains 14 residues. Germline V gene data show CDR1 as SEHNR and CDR2 as FQNEAQ (reference sequence). Study processing details: The assay estimated nucleated cells by amplifying reference gene primers. Profiling relied on immunoSEQ multiplex PCR, and the TCRdb table lists in-frame clones only, not all of them. D and trimming come from the DNA, and the V and J calls and clone size come from that table. The table lists 300,000 to 400,000 clones, more than 75% of them singletons. Points on this clone: One end of the junction fails to match germline, which may point to a read error.

Seattle patients were enrolled during active infection and followed longitudinally. The chain joins TRBV7-9 to TRBJ1-1; TRBD1 is a possible D gene (6 bases). Sequencing was performed on peripheral blood. This sequence was found in a woman aged 45-59 years with COVID-19, enrolled during active disease. CDR3 sequence reads: CASTLEKQGTEAFF. The CDR3, as DNA: TGTGCCAGCACCTTAGAGAAACAGGGAACTGAAGCTTTCTTT.